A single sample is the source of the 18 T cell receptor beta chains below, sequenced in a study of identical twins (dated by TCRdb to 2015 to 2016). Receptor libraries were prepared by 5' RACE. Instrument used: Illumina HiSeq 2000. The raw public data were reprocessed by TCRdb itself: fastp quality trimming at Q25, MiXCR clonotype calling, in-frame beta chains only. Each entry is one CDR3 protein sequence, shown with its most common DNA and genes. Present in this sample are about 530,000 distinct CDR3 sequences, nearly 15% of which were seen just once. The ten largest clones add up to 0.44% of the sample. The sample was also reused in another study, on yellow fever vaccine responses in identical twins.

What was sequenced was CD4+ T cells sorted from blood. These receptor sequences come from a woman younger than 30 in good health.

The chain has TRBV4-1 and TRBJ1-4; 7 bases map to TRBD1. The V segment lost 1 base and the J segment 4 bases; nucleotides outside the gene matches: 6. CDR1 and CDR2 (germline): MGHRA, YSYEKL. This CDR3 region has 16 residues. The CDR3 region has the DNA TGCGCCAGCAGCCAAGCAGGGGGAGCAATTAATGAAAAACTGTTTTTT. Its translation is CASSQAGGAINEKLFF.

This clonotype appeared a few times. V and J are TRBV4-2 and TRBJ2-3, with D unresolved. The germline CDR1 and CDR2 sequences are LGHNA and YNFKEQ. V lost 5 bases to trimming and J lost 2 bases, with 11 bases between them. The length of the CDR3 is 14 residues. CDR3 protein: CASSVASPTDTQYF. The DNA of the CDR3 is TGTGCCAGCAGCGTCGCTTCGCCCACAGATACGCAGTATTTT.

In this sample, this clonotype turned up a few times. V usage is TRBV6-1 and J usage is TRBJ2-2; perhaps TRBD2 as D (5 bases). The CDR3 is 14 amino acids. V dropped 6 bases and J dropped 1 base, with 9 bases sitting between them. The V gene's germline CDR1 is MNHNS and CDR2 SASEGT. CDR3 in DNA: TGTGCCAGCAGAGGCCGGGAGAACACCGGGGAGCTGTTTTTT. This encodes CASRGRENTGELFF.

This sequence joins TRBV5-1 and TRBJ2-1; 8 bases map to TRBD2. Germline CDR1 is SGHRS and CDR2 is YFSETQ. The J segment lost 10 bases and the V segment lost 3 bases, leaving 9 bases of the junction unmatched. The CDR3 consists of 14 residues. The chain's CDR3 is CASSYAGVAGEQFF. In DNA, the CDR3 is TGCGCCAGCAGCTACGCCGGGGTAGCGGGAGAGCAGTTCTTC.

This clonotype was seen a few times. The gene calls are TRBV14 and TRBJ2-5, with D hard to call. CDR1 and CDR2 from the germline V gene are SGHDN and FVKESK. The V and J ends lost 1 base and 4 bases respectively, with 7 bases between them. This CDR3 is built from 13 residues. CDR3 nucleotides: TGTGCCAGCAGCCAAGTATTTTCAGAGACCCAGTACTTC. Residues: CASSQVFSETQYF.

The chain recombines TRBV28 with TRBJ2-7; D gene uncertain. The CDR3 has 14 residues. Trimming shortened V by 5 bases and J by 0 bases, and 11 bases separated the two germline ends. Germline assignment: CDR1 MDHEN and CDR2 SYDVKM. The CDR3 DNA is TGTGCCAGCAGTCCCATAGGAGTCTCCTACGAGCAGTACGTC. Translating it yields CASSPIGVSYEQYV.

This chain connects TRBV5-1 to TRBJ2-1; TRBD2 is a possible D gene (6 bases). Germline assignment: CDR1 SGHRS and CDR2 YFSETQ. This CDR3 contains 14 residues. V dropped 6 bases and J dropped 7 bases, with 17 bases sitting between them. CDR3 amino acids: CASMQRLEGNEQFF. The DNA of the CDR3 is TGCGCCAGCATGCAGCGATTGGAGGGGAATGAGCAGTTCTTC.

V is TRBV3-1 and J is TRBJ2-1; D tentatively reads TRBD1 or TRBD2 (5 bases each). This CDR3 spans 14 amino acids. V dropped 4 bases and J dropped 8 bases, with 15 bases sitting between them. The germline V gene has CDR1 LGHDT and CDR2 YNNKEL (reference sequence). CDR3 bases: TGTGCCAGCAGCCCCAGGGACCCTCGGGATGAGCAGTTCTTC. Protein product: CASSPRDPRDEQFF.

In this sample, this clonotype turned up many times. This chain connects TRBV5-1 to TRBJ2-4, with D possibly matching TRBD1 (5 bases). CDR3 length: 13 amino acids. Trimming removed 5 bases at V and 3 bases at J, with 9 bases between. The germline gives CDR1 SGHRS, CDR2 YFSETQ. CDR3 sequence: CASSSDNKNIQYF. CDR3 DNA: TGCGCCAGCAGTTCGGACAACAAAAACATTCAGTACTTC.

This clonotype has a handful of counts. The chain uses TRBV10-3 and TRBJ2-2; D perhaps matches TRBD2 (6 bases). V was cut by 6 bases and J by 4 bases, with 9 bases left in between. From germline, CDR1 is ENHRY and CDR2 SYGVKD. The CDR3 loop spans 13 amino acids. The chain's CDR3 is CAIRGLLTGELFF. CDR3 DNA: TGTGCCATCAGGGGACTCCTCACCGGGGAGCTGTTTTTT.

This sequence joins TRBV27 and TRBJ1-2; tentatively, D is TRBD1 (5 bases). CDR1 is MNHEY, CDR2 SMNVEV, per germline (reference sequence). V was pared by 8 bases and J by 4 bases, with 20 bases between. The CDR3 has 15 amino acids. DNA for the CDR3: TGTGCCAGCGCGCCGGGAGGGGCGGGGAGCTATGGCTACACCTTC. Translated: CASAPGGAGSYGYTF.

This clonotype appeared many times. CDR3 bases: TGTGCCAGCAGTTACTCGAGACCGGGAGGCTACAATGAGCAGTTCTTC. Translated, it gives CASSYSRPGGYNEQFF. The chain combines TRBV6-5 with TRBJ2-1; 7 positions match TRBD2. The CDR3 loop spans 16 amino acids. Per the germline V gene, CDR1 is MNHEY and CDR2 is SVGAGI. V shed 0 bases, J shed 3 bases, and the junction held 5 bases outside the gene matches.

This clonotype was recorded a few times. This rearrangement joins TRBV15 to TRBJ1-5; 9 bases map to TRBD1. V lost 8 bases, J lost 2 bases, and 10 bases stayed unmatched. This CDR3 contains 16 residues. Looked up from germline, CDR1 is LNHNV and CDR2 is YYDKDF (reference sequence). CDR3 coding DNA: TGTGCCACCCGGACAGGGGCGCCTGGGGGCAATCAGCCCCAGCATTTT. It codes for CATRTGAPGGNQPQHF.

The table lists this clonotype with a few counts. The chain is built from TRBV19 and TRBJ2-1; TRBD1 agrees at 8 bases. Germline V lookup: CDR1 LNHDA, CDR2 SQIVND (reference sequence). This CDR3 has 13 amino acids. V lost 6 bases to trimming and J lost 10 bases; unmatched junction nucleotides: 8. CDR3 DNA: TGTGCCAGTAGACCCTCAGGGGGCAGGGAGCAGTTCTTC. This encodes CASRPSGGREQFF.

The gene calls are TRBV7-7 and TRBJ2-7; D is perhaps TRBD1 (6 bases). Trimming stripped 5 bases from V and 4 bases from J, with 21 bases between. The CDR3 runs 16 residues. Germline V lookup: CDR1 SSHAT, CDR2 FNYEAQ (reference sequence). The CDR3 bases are TGTGCCAGCAGCCTACGGCTACAGGGTTCCGGGTACGAGCAGTACGTC. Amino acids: CASSLRLQGSGYEQYV.

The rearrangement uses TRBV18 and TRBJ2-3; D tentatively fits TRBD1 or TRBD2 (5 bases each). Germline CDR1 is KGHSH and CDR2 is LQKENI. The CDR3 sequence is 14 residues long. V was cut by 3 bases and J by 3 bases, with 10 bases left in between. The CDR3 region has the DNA TGTGCCAGCTCACCCCAGGGCGGGACAGATACGCAGTATTTT. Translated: CASSPQGGTDTQYF.

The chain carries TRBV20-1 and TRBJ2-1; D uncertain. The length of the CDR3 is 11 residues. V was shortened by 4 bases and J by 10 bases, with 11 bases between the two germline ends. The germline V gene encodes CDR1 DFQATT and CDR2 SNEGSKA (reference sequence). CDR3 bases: TGCAGTGCTACAACAACCCCAGAGCAGTTCTTC. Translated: CSATTTPEQFF.

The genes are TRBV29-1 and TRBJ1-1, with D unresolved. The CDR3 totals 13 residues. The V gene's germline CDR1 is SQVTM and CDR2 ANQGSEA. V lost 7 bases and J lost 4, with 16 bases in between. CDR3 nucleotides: TGCAGCGCCAAGGACCCTGCGGGCACTGAAGCTTTCTTT. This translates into CSAKDPAGTEAFF. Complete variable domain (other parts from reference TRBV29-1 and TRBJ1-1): SAVISQKPSRDICQRGTSLTIQCQVDSQVTMMFWYRQQPGQSLTLIATANQGSEATYESGFVIDKFPISRPNLTFSTLTVSNMSPEDSSIYLCSAKDPAGTEAFFGQGTRLTVV.